This T cell receptor (beta chain) appears in the sequencing data of a study of blood T cell repertoires in COVID-19. Some clones are missing from TCRdb's copy, which holds only in-frame ones; the method was immunoSEQ multiplex PCR. The sample carries 300,000 to 400,000 clones, around 87% recorded once. This TCR came from a woman between 45 and 65 years old with COVID-19, enrolled during active disease. The specimen was peripheral blood.

CDR3 amino acids: CASSGGQGPGFGNQPQHF. CDR3 coding DNA: TGTGCCAGCAGTGGCGGACAGGGTCCAGGGTTCGGCAATCAGCCCCAGCATTTT. V and J are TRBV25-1 and TRBJ1-5, with 8 bases lining up with TRBD1. From germline, CDR1 is MGHDK and CDR2 SYGVNS. Trimming cost V 4 bases and J 2 bases; bases outside gene matches: 13. There are 18 residues in the CDR3.